This TCR beta chain was sequenced during a study of blood T cells in healthy people across ages (dated by TCRdb to the mid-2010s). With respect to the entire study: In model experiments, roughly one uniquely barcoded TCR beta cDNA molecule per two T cells was captured by template switching. Age-related changes in TCR beta repertoire diversity were measured in the study by deep sequencing normalized with unique cDNA molecular identifiers. The donors were split into four age groups: young (average 16 years), middle-aged (roughly 42), aged (roughly 65) and long-lived (under 90). The study analyzed two additional independent replicas of 1 million unique cDNA reads from the same blood draw for two donors, one aged 18 to 29 and one aged 80 or older.

Library construction relied on 5' RACE. This sample was sequenced with an Illumina HiSeq 2500. A second PCR of roughly 6 to 11 cycles was performed with a sample-barcoded 5' primer and a J-beta primer mix. Each TCR beta cDNA molecule received a unique molecular identifier from a template-switch 5' adaptor carrying 12 random nucleotides. Each sample yielded at least 3 million CDR3-containing paired-end reads. All of the RNA was converted into first-strand cDNA using the Mint cDNA synthesis kit, with a TRBC-specific oligonucleotide serving as the primer. Following uracil-DNA glycosylase treatment, all cDNA underwent a first 18-cycle PCR with the universal primers M1SS and BC2_uni_R. Turning to the authors' computational methods: For normalization, 1 million high-quality reads, each with a distinct molecular identifier, were randomly selected from each sample. Instead of being binned into consensus sequences, reads that shared molecular identifiers were thrown out. MiTCR, set to a Q25 quality threshold and the strictest error-elimination algorithm, was used for CDR3 identification, clonotype clustering and error correction. A nonparametric unseen species model with Euler transformation was used to estimate lower-bound total TCR beta diversity. Clones were called with MiXCR by TCRdb after fastp trimmed the public reads at Q25, and only in-frame beta chains were retained. Rows are combined by CDR3 protein, so each entry shows the most common genes and DNA. Here the V and J calls rest on TCRdb's processing, not on the authors' analysis. This sample holds approximately 800,000 distinct CDR3 sequences; just under 25% were observed only once. The ten largest account for 3% to 4.5% of the sample.

The germline ends are 19 bases apart after V is trimmed by 3 bases and J by 7 bases. CDR1 and CDR2, per the germline V gene (reference sequence), are DFQATT and SNEGSKA. From its cysteine to its phenylalanine, the CDR3 spans 15 amino acids. Just the 45-base CDR3 DNA is kept, in frame starting at base 1. Donors were a few dozen systemically healthy Caucasian individuals from Russia aged about 6 to 100 years. Each donor gave 8 to 10 milliliters of peripheral blood, drawn into EDTA-treated Vacutainer tubes. Ficoll-Paque density-gradient centrifugation was used to isolate PBMCs, with at least 7 million obtained per sample. Total RNA was extracted from PBMCs with Trizol reagent, with at least 5 micrograms obtained per sample. Naive CD45RAhigh/CD27high T cell percentages were measured by flow cytometry on a PBMC aliquot from every donor. This clonotype was seen a few times. It lacks a known antigen. No base-level quality is on record; no much larger clone is a single base apart.

The research as a whole found: Since profiling was done on bulk unsorted PBMCs, naive and antigen-experienced compartments could not be conclusively compared. Estimates of total diversity from one million sequenced T cells were regarded as lower bounds and underestimates. Donor CMV infection status was unknown, potentially confounding age-related changes in expanded clonotypes. Compared with the aged group, the long-lived group had more naive CD4+ T cells, fewer expanded clones and increased TCR diversity, suggesting age selection. The percentage of naive T cells measured by flow cytometry correlated strongly with observed TCR beta diversity. Observed TCR beta diversity per million T cells fell roughly linearly with age, and a significant reduction was already apparent by age around 39.

This sample was shared with a second study, whose subject was T cells of mothers and their children. From that second study: Nine systemically healthy Caucasian individuals, comprising three mothers and their six children, were included as donors. cDNA synthesis consumed the entire amount of extracted RNA, loaded at approximately 1.6 ug RNA in each 15 ul reaction. In the second PCR, the M1S primer introduced both the sample barcodes and 2-4 random nucleotides. Each mother yielded over 9.5 million TCR beta CDR3 reads and each child 2.5 million to 3 million reads. TCR recombination output is similarly shaped by thymic selection in related and unrelated pairs, with a minor effect exerted by inherited differences. Normalized repertoire overlap was always found to be slightly, but never significantly, higher in related mother-child pairs than in unrelated mother-child pairs. Persistent microchimeric T cell clones were not detected, at a sensitivity of 85 to 100 clones per million clonotypes. The study used deep NGS to compare TCR beta repertoires of mothers and children, seeking features distinguishing related mother-child pairs from unrelated individuals. Mothers averaged 40 +/- 4 years of age and children averaged about 12 +/- 4 years. After adapters were ligated using NEBNext reagents, the libraries underwent 100+100 nt paired-end sequencing on an Illumina HiSeq 2000. To prevent cross-contamination, the mother and child libraries were prepared one month apart and sequenced in separate runs. Each donor had between roughly 450,000 and 2,300,000 distinct TCR beta clonotypes identified. Naive TCR beta clonotypes were estimated from low-frequency clonotypes matched to each donor's FACS-determined naive share, without sorting.

Sample: blood. This receptor was taken from a boy aged 5-17 years in good health. Recombination connected TRBV20-1 to TRBJ2-1; TRBD1 might be the D gene, on 5 matching bases. CDR3 sequence: CSASRRVSDPNEQFF. In nucleotide form, the sequence is TGCAGTGCTAGTCGCAGGGTCTCTGACCCAAATGAGCAGTTCTTC.